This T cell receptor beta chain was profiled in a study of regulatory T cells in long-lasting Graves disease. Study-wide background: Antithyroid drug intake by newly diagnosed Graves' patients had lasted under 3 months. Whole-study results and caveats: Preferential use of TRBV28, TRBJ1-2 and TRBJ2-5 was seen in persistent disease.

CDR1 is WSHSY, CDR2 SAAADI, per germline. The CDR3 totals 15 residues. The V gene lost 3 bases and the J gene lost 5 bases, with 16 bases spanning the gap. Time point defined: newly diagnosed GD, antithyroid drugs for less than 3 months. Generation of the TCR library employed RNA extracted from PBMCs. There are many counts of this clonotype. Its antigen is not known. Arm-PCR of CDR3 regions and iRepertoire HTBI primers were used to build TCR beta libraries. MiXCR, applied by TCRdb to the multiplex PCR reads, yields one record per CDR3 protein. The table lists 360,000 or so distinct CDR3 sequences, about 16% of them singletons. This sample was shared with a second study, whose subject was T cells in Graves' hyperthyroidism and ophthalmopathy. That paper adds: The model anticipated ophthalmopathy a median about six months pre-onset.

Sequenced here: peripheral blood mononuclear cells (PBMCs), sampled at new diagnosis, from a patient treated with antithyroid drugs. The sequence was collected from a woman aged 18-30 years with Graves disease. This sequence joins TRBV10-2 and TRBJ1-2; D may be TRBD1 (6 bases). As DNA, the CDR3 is TGCGCCAGCAGTGATAAGGGCAGGGGAGAGTATGGCTACACCTTC. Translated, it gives CASSDKGRGEYGYTF.